This TCR beta chain was retrieved from a study of T cell responses to AZD1222 COVID-19 vaccine. Clones were read by immunoSEQ multiplex PCR, and TCRdb kept only the in-frame ones, dropping some. The table has 65,000 to 85,000 clones, under 90% seen once. Study findings and constraints: Spike-wide vaccine-associated CD4 TCRs dominated at 160-218 and 743-854. Only a handful of individuals given AZD1222 were seropositive at baseline. The donors showed a predominance of white British ancestry and of females, with possible underestimation of clonal diversity.

For this clone: Its specificity is not known.

The CDR3 extends over 11 amino acids. Germline CDR1 reads LNHDA; CDR2 reads SQIVND (reference sequence). V dropped 5 bases and J dropped 6 bases, with 8 bases sitting between them. The rearrangement uses TRBV19 and TRBJ2-7; D is undetermined. The sequences come from peripheral blood, collected on day 0 of AZD1222 vaccination. This TCR was recovered from an adult in good health. The CDR3 coding sequence is TGTGCCAGTAGTTTCGGACCCGAGCAGTACTTC. Residues: CASSFGPEQYF.